The following is a T cell receptor beta chain sequence with its context. Produced via immunoSEQ multiplex PCR; TCRdb's table is partial and in-frame only. This table has approximately 58,000 clones, 84% appearing once. The sample comes from a study of OX40 agonist ivuxolimab in advanced cancers. The germline V gene has CDR1 MNHNS and CDR2 SASEGT. V shed 5 bases, J shed 9 bases, and the junction held 8 bases outside the gene matches. The CDR3 spans 15 residues. The chain couples TRBV6-1 to TRBJ2-3; 13 bases are a match to TRBD2. The receptor was isolated from an adult with an advanced solid tumor such as melanoma, head and neck, liver or kidney cancer. This material consisted of CD4+ or CD8+ T cells sorted from blood, taken in a trial of the OX40 agonist ivuxolimab. CDR3 DNA: TGTGCCAGCAGTTCCGGGACTAGCGGGACGAGGACGCAGTATTTT. Translated, it gives CASSSGTSGTRTQYF.